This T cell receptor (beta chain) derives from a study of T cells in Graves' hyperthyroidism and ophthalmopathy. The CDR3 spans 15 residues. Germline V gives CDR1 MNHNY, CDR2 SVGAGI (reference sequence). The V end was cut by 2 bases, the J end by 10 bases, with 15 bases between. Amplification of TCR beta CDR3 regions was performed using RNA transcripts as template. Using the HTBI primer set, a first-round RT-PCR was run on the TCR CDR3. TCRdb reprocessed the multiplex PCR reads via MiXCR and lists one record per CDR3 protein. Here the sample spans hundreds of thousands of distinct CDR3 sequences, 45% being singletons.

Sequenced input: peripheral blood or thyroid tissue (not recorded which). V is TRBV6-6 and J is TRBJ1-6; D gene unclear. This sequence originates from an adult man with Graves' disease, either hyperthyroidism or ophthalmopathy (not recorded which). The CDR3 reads CASSYDSDFLSPLHF. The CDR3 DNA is TGTGCCAGCAGTTACGATTCCGACTTTTTATCACCCCTCCACTTT.